Shown below are 16 T cell receptor beta chains from a single sample sequenced in a study of T cells in Graves' hyperthyroidism and ophthalmopathy. TCR beta CDR3 regions were amplified from RNA transcripts. The TCR CDR3 first-round RT-PCR relied on the HTBI primer set. From the multiplex PCR reads, TCRdb called clonotypes with MiXCR, one entry per CDR3 protein. Of roughly 500,000 distinct CDR3 sequences listed, around 13% are singletons. The specimen was blood. Receptors were obtained from a woman younger than 45 with Graves' hyperthyroidism that later progressed to Graves' ophthalmopathy.

Ten or more counts support this clonotype. This chain links TRBV6-2 or TRBV6-3 with TRBJ2-7, with TRBD1 matching over 8 bases. The CDR3 is 15 residues long. Trimming at V came to 5 bases and at J to 4 bases, leaving 10 bases not matched to a gene. CDR1 and CDR2 (germline): MNHEY, SVGEGT. CDR3: CASSPPGTGLYEQYF. CDR3 DNA: TGTGCCAGCAGTCCGCCGGGGACAGGATTATACGAGCAGTACTTC.

The table lists this clonotype with many counts. This chain joins TRBV11-2 and TRBJ2-2; D is ambiguous. Germline V gives CDR1 SGHAT, CDR2 FQNNGV. The CDR3 runs to 13 residues. Trimming shortened V by 3 bases and J by 4 bases, and 6 bases separated the two germline ends. The CDR3: CASSFLVTGELFF. CDR3 bases: TGTGCCAGCAGCTTCTTGGTCACCGGGGAGCTGTTTTTT. Combining the CDR3 with reference TRBV11-2 and TRBJ2-2 gives the whole variable domain EAGVAQSPRYKIIEKRQSVAFWCNPISGHATLYWYQQILGQGPKLLIQFQNNGVVDDSQLPKDRFSAERLKGVDSTLKIQPAKLEDSAVYLCASSFLVTGELFFGEGSRLTVL.

There are many counts of this clonotype. This chain links TRBV11-2 with TRBJ2-1, with 11 bases that match TRBD2. Germline V gene lookup returns CDR1 SGHAT and CDR2 FQNNGV. V lost 0 bases and J lost 0; bases outside the gene matches: 7. The CDR3 consists of 19 residues. The CDR3 nucleotides are TGTGCCAGCAGCTTAGAATCGGGACTAGCGGTAACCTCCTACAATGAGCAGTTCTTC. It translates to CASSLESGLAVTSYNEQFF.

In this sample, this clonotype turned up many times. The chain's CDR3 is CASSYSLNYGYTF. As DNA, the CDR3 is TGTGCCAGCAGTTATTCCCTTAACTATGGCTACACCTTC. This chain joins TRBV27 and TRBJ1-2, with no clear D. CDR1 and CDR2 from the germline V gene are MNHEY and SMNVEV (reference sequence). V lost 4 bases and J 1 base, leaving 7 bases between the germline ends. The CDR3 is 13 amino acids.

This clonotype has ten or more counts. The chain recombines TRBV2 with TRBJ2-7; 9 bases agree with TRBD2. J was trimmed by 3 bases and V by 7 bases; bases with no gene match: 7. The CDR3 contains 14 residues. Germline V CDR1 and CDR2: SNHLY, FYNNEI. The CDR3 protein is CASKAGTSIYEQYF. The DNA for the CDR3 is TGTGCCAGCAAAGCCGGGACTAGCATCTACGAGCAGTACTTC.

In nucleotides, the CDR3 is TGTGCCAGCAGCCAAATAGGGGGCTATAATTCACCCCTCCACTTT. Its translation is CASSQIGGYNSPLHF. The genes are TRBV3-1 and TRBJ1-6, with D perhaps matching TRBD1 (6 bases). The CDR3 consists of 15 residues. Trimming took 2 bases from V and 3 from J, leaving 8 bases between them. Germline CDR1 reads LGHDT; CDR2 reads YNNKEL (reference sequence).

This clonotype was seen more than once but under ten times. One base away lies a much larger clone, so this may be a sequencing read error. The gene calls are TRBV13 and TRBJ1-1; D ambiguous. V gave up 4 bases and J gave up 4 bases, with 10 bases separating them. Germline CDR1 PRHDT, CDR2 FYEKMQ (reference sequence). The CDR3 consists of 13 residues. CDR3 DNA sequence: TGTGCCAGCAGCTCCCTCGTGAGCACTGAAGCTTTCTTT. It encodes CASSSLVSTEAFF.

V usage is TRBV6-4 and J usage is TRBJ2-1; D ambiguous. Germline CDR1 is MRHNA and CDR2 is SNTAGT. The CDR3 runs to 13 residues. The V end was cut by 2 bases, the J end by 9 bases, with 11 bases between. The CDR3 DNA sequence: TGTGCCAGCAGTGACCGGCAAGCAGGTGAGCAGTTCTTC. Translating gives CASSDRQAGEQFF.

This clonotype was picked up a small number of times. The gene calls are TRBV18 and TRBJ1-5; D call uncertain. Looked up from germline, CDR1 is KGHSH and CDR2 is LQKENI. Between the trimmed V and J ends, which lost 1 base and 7 bases, there was a span of 8 bases. CDR3 length equals 13 residues. For the CDR3, the DNA is TGTGCCAGCTCACCACTGAATGAACAGCCCCAGCATTTT. Translated, it gives CASSPLNEQPQHF.

V usage is TRBV6-1 and J usage is TRBJ1-2; D might be TRBD1 (5 bases). The germline V and J ends were trimmed by 7 bases and 4 bases, with 19 bases remaining between them. The germline gives CDR1 MNHNS, CDR2 SASEGT. There are 15 residues in the CDR3. The CDR3 sequence is CASIPRQTLAYGYTF. CDR3 sequence (DNA): TGTGCCAGCATCCCCCGACAGACGCTTGCCTATGGCTACACCTTC.

In this sample, this clonotype turned up once. This may be a read error, as it is one base from a much larger clone. This sequence joins TRBV28 and TRBJ2-6; D perhaps matches TRBD1 (5 bases). Germline CDR1 MDHEN, CDR2 SYDVKM. This CDR3 is built from 14 residues. As DNA, the CDR3 is TGTGCCAGCAGCCAGGGTTTTGGGACCAACGTCCTGACTTTC. Translation: CASSQGFGTNVLTF.

There are many counts of this clonotype. This chain's CDR3 is CASSEWKAEGQPQHF. DNA of the CDR3: TGTGCCAGCAGTGAATGGAAAGCCGAAGGACAGCCCCAGCATTTT. V gene TRBV6-1 combines with J gene TRBJ1-5; D remains ambiguous. V was shortened by 2 bases and J by 7 bases, with 15 bases between the two germline ends. CDR3 length equals 15 residues. Germline V gives CDR1 MNHNS, CDR2 SASEGT.

This chain joins TRBV10-3 and TRBJ2-5, with 8 bases matching TRBD1. From germline, CDR1 is ENHRY and CDR2 SYGVKD. V gave up 0 bases and J gave up 4 bases; unmatched junction bases: 4. The CDR3 covers 15 residues. The CDR3 loop reads CAISESRDRPETQYF. In DNA form, the CDR3 reads TGTGCCATCAGTGAGTCAAGGGACAGGCCAGAGACCCAGTACTTC.

At least ten counts were recorded for this clonotype. The V call is TRBV9, the J call TRBJ2-7, with TRBD2 identical over 8 bases. The J segment lost 3 bases and the V segment lost 4 bases, leaving 12 bases of the junction unmatched. The CDR3 is 16 residues long. Germline values: CDR1 SGDLS, CDR2 YYNGEE. CDR3 nucleotide sequence: TGTGCCAGCAGCCCCCCCGGGCTAGCGGGCTACTACGAGCAGTACTTC. Its protein product is CASSPPGLAGYYEQYF. Using reference TRBV9 and TRBJ2-7 for the parts outside the CDR3, the full variable domain is DSGVTQTPKHLITATGQRVTLRCSPRSGDLSVYWYQQSLDQGLQFLIQYYNGEERAKGNILERFSAQQFPDLHSELNLSSLELGDSALYFCASSPPGLAGYYEQYFGPGTRLTVT.

This clonotype was seen more than once but under ten times. The chain links TRBV19 to TRBJ2-7, with D unresolved. Germline V gene sequence: CDR1 LNHDA, CDR2 SQIVND (reference sequence). Between the trimmed V and J ends, which lost 3 bases and 3 bases, there was a span of 9 bases. This CDR3 is 13 amino acids long. CDR3 sequence (DNA): TGTGCCAGTAGTATTTCCCCTAGCTACGAGCAGTACTTC. It yields the protein CASSISPSYEQYF.

There are many counts of this clonotype. The gene calls are TRBV20-1 and TRBJ1-1; no clear D gene. The CDR3 sequence is 13 residues long. V shed 6 bases and J shed 1 base, with 12 bases lying between them. CDR1 is DFQATT and CDR2 is SNEGSKA in the germline V gene (reference sequence). CDR3 region: CSADWTGNTEAFF. The CDR3, as DNA: TGCAGTGCCGACTGGACGGGGAACACTGAAGCTTTCTTT.